The TCR beta chain under discussion was sequenced for a study of T cell responses to AZD1222 COVID-19 vaccine. Findings of the study overall: Just a handful of AZD1222 recipients tested seropositive at baseline.

This CDR3 has 16 amino acids. The V and J ends lost 0 bases and 3 bases respectively, with 11 bases between them. Germline-derived CDR1 and CDR2 are MNHEY and SVGAGI. Using immunoSEQ multiplex PCR, the repertoire was profiled, and TCRdb retains in-frame clones only, with some absent. The data hold more than 95,000 clones, with about 90% observed a single time. In regard to this clone: Its antigen is still unknown.

This TCR came from an adult in good health. The rearrangement joins TRBV6-5 to TRBJ1-4; D unclear. Source: peripheral blood, taken on day 0 of AZD1222 vaccination. The CDR3 DNA reads as TGTGCCAGCAGTTACTCGATTCACCAAGCTAATGAAAAACTGTTTTTT. This sequence encodes CASSYSIHQANEKLFF.